Listed here are 19 T cell receptor beta chains from one sample, sequenced in a study of blood T cell repertoires in COVID-19. The data were produced by immunoSEQ multiplex PCR, yet TCRdb's version contains in-frame clones alone and is incomplete. The sample contains over 600,000 clones, 85% to 90% of which appear only once. Sequencing used peripheral blood. The receptors shown here come from a woman under 30 with acute or convalescent COVID-19.

CDR3 coding DNA: TGCGCCAGCAGCCAAGCGGGGCAGGGGCCCTATGGCTACACCTTC. Its translation: CASSQAGQGPYGYTF. V usage is TRBV4-3 and J usage is TRBJ1-2; possibly TRBD1 for D (6 bases). V was clipped by 1 base and J by 4 bases, with 13 bases between them. This CDR3 is built from 15 residues. CDR1 and CDR2 from the germline V gene are LGHNA and YSLEER.

The chain employs TRBV6-1 and TRBJ1-2; 7 bases line up with TRBD1. The CDR3 is made up of 13 amino acids. J lost 8 bases, V lost 2 bases, and 5 bases had no gene match. Germline V gene lookup returns CDR1 MNHNS and CDR2 SASEGT. The CDR3 sequence is CASSEIGGSGYTF. CDR3 coding DNA: TGTGCCAGCAGTGAAATAGGGGGCAGCGGCTACACCTTC.

The chain employs TRBV14 and TRBJ2-3; TRBD1 is a possible D gene (5 bases). V dropped 5 bases and J dropped 4 bases, with 22 bases sitting between them. Germline loops: CDR1 SGHDN, CDR2 FVKESK. This CDR3 comprises 17 residues. The CDR3 DNA is TGTGCCAGCAGCACTGTTGAGAGTGGACACGCCGCAGATACGCAGTATTTT. Amino acids: CASSTVESGHAADTQYF.

This clone was counted only a few times. CDR3 in DNA: TGTGCCATCAGTGATAATCCAGGGACAGGGTTTCGTCGCGGCTATGGCTACACCTTC. Translating gives CAISDNPGTGFRRGYGYTF. The gene calls are TRBV10-3 and TRBJ1-2; 9 bases are a match to TRBD1. This CDR3 contains 19 residues. Germline trimming cut 3 bases from V and 4 bases from J; bases unmatched to any gene: 18. Germline loops: CDR1 ENHRY, CDR2 SYGVKD.

The chain joins TRBV24-1 to TRBJ2-1, with a possible D match to TRBD1 (5 bases). Trimming took off 5 bases at V and 8 bases at J, with 9 bases between the two ends. In germline, CDR1 is KGHDR, CDR2 SFDVKD. This CDR3 region has 12 residues. The CDR3 reads CATSGQMDEQFF. CDR3 nucleotides: TGTGCCACCAGTGGACAGATGGATGAGCAGTTCTTC.

The CDR3 DNA follows: TGTGCCAGCAGCCAAACAGGGCAAGAGACCCAGTACTTC. Protein product: CASSQTGQETQYF. The chain carries TRBV3-1 (or the pseudogene TRBV3-2) and TRBJ2-5; the D gene is possibly TRBD1 (6 bases). The CDR3 is 13 residues long. Germline loops: CDR1 LGHDT, CDR2 YNNKEL (reference sequence). The V end lost 2 bases, the J end lost 2 bases, and 6 bases lay between the germline ends.

V gene TRBV13 combines with J gene TRBJ2-1; 7 bases fit TRBD1. After removal of 1 base from V and 6 bases from J, the junction contained 3 bases not matched to a gene. CDR3 length equals 14 residues. Per the germline V gene, CDR1 is PRHDT and CDR2 is FYEKMQ (reference sequence). CDR3 region: CASSLEGASNEQFF. DNA for the CDR3: TGTGCCAGCAGCTTAGAGGGGGCGAGCAATGAGCAGTTCTTC.

The chain joins TRBV14 to TRBJ2-2; 7 positions agree with TRBD2. J was trimmed by 6 bases and V by 2 bases; bases with no gene match: 12. CDR1 is SGHDN and CDR2 is FVKESK in the germline V gene. The CDR3 runs to 17 residues. CDR3 sequence: CASSQYGRRLGSGELFF. The CDR3 DNA reads TGTGCCAGCAGCCAATACGGGAGGAGACTCGGGTCCGGGGAGCTGTTTTTT.

This chain connects TRBV2 to TRBJ2-5, with D possibly TRBD1 on 5 matching bases. V lost 3 bases, J lost 1 base, and 15 bases lay in between. Germline V gives CDR1 SNHLY, CDR2 FYNNEI. The CDR3 extends over 16 amino acids. CDR3 amino acids: CASSERGRVLQETQYF. The DNA of the CDR3 is TGTGCCAGCAGTGAGCGAGGCAGGGTCCTCCAAGAGACCCAGTACTTC. Combining the CDR3 with reference TRBV2 and TRBJ2-5 gives the whole variable domain EPEVTQTPSHQVTQMGQEVILRCVPISNHLYFYWYRQILGQKVEFLVSFYNNEISEKSEIFDDQFSVERPDGSNFTLKIRSTKLEDSAMYFCASSERGRVLQETQYFGPGTRLLVL.

This clone has just a few counts. The chain is built from TRBV2 and TRBJ1-2; D is possibly TRBD1 (6 bases). The ends were cut back, 5 bases at V and 8 bases at J, with 12 bases in the middle. Germline CDR1 is SNHLY and CDR2 is FYNNEI. CDR3 length equals 12 residues. The CDR3 DNA is TGTGCCAGCAGTTTGGACAGTCAAGGCTACACCTTC. This sequence encodes CASSLDSQGYTF.

The chain combines TRBV9 with TRBJ2-7; possible D gene TRBD2, 6 bases. Germline V lookup: CDR1 SGDLS, CDR2 YYNGEE. This CDR3 has 14 residues. V was trimmed by 3 bases and J by 3 bases, leaving 13 bases between them. This CDR3 is CASSAGTLFYEQYF. The CDR3 bases are TGTGCCAGCAGCGCCGGGACTTTGTTCTACGAGCAGTACTTC.

The gene calls are TRBV4-3 and TRBJ2-2; D is uncertain. With 1 base removed from V and 4 bases from J, the gap between germline ends came to 7 bases. The V gene's germline CDR1 is LGHNA and CDR2 YSLEER. The CDR3 length is 14 residues. The CDR3 loop is CASSQVGATGELFF. The CDR3 bases are TGCGCCAGCAGCCAAGTTGGAGCCACCGGGGAGCTGTTTTTT.

This clone appeared a few times. The V and J genes are TRBV9 and TRBJ1-5, with 7 bases that match TRBD1. V was clipped by 0 bases and J by 7 bases; unmatched bases: 7. CDR1 is SGDLS and CDR2 is YYNGEE in the germline V gene. The CDR3 is made up of 15 amino acids. CDR3 sequence: CASSVGQGLGQPQHF. CDR3 coding DNA: TGTGCCAGCAGCGTAGGACAGGGCTTGGGACAGCCCCAGCATTTT.

The rearrangement links TRBV5-1 to TRBJ2-7, with a tentative D call TRBD1 (6 bases). This CDR3 has 14 residues. With 2 bases removed from V and 2 bases from J, the gap between germline ends came to 11 bases. Per germline, CDR1 SGHRS and CDR2 YFSETQ. The CDR3 region is CASSFEGHPYEQYF. In DNA form, the CDR3 reads TGCGCCAGCAGCTTCGAGGGACACCCCTACGAGCAGTACTTC.

The gene calls are TRBV2 and TRBJ2-7; TRBD2 agrees at 7 bases. The J segment lost 6 bases and the V segment lost 8 bases, leaving 10 bases of the junction unmatched. Germline-derived CDR1 and CDR2 are SNHLY and FYNNEI. This CDR3 region has 13 residues. The CDR3 protein is CASRREREGEQYF. For the CDR3, the DNA is TGTGCCAGCCGTCGGGAGAGGGAGGGCGAGCAGTACTTC.

CDR3 nucleotides: TGTGCCTGGAGTGTATCTATAACAGGGGCGTATGGGGGCTACACCTTC. It is translated as CAWSVSITGAYGGYTF. The chain recombines TRBV30 with TRBJ1-2; the match to TRBD1 covers 7 bases. V shed 0 bases and J 8 bases; nucleotides not matched to a gene: 15. CDR3 size: 16 residues. Germline V gene sequence: CDR1 GTSNPN, CDR2 SVGIG (reference sequence).

The chain has TRBV2 and TRBJ1-2; D gene unclear. Trimming took off 7 bases at V and 2 bases at J, with 14 bases between the two ends. The CDR3 is made up of 14 amino acids. Germline-derived CDR1 and CDR2 are SNHLY and FYNNEI. CDR3 residues: CASNPGVGNYGYTF. As DNA, the CDR3 is TGTGCCAGCAATCCGGGAGTGGGAAACTATGGCTACACCTTC.

The V call is TRBV24-1, the J call TRBJ1-5; no clear D gene. The CDR3 runs 13 residues. V lost 7 bases and J 0 bases, leaving 6 bases between the germline ends. Germline loops: CDR1 KGHDR, CDR2 SFDVKD. CDR3 sequence (DNA): TGTGCCACCAGCTCGTATAGCAATCAGCCCCAGCATTTT. Translating it yields CATSSYSNQPQHF.

CDR3 region: CASSLGSLINEQFF. CDR3 coding DNA: TGTGCCAGCAGCTTGGGTTCCCTAATCAATGAGCAGTTCTTC. The chain carries TRBV5-6 and TRBJ2-1; no clear D gene. The CDR3 consists of 14 residues. V shed 0 bases and J shed 6 bases, with 10 bases lying between them. Germline CDR1 is SGHDT and CDR2 is YYEEEE. The whole variable domain, remainder taken from reference TRBV5-6 and TRBJ2-1, is DAGVTQSPTHLIKTRGQQVTLRCSPKSGHDTVSWYQQALGQGPQFIFQYYEEEERQRGNFPDRFSGHQFPNYSSELNVNALLLGDSALYLCASSLGSLINEQFFGPGTRLTVL.